The clone carrying this T cell receptor beta chain came up many times. What it recognizes is unknown. The CDR3 sequence is 13 residues long. The V gene lost 6 bases and the J gene lost 6 bases, with 17 bases spanning the gap. Germline V lookup: CDR1 DFQATT, CDR2 SNEGSKA (reference sequence). Sequencing libraries for TCR beta were prepared with iRepertoire HTBI primers and Arm-PCR of CDR3 regions. TCRdb redid the calling of the multiplex PCR reads with MiXCR, one entry per CDR3 protein. The sample comprises some 330,000 distinct CDR3 sequences, approximately 25% of which are singletons, and 25% to 35% rests with the top ten. This sample stems from a study of regulatory T cells in long-lasting Graves disease. Study conclusions and caveats: Patients with persistent disease shared 2,500 or so public clonotypes, outpacing the roughly 970 shared by new patients. Favoring TRBV28, TRBJ1-2 and TRBJ2-5 was a feature seen in persistent disease.

As for time point: persistent/refractory GD, antithyroid drugs over 5 years with positive TRAb. The authors made the TCR library using RNA they extracted from PBMCs. Each of the patients was recruited from an endocrinology department situated in Xi'an, China. The V call is TRBV20-1, the J call TRBJ1-1; D is uncertain. The input for sequencing was peripheral blood mononuclear cells (PBMCs), taken when the disease was refractory, from a patient treated with antithyroid drugs. The receptor was isolated from a woman between 35 and 50 years old with Graves disease. The CDR3 spells CSAPSGGVAEAFF. For the CDR3, the DNA is TGCAGTGCCCCATCGGGCGGGGTCGCTGAAGCTTTCTTT.